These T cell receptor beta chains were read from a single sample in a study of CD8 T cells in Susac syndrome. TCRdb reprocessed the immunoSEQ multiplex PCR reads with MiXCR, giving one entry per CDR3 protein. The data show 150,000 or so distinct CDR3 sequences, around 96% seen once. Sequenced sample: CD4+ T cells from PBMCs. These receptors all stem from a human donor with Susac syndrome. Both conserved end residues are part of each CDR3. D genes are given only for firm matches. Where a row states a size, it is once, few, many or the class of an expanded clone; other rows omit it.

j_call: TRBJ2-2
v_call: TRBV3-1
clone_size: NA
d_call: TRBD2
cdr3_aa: CASRQNGGTGELFF
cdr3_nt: TGTGCCAGCAGACAGAACGGGGGGACCGGGGAGCTGTTTTTT

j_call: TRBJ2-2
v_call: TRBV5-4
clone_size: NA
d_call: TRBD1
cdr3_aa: CASSPQGQGVRELFF
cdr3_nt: TGTGCCAGCAGTCCCCAGGGACAGGGGGTCAGGGAGCTGTTTTTT

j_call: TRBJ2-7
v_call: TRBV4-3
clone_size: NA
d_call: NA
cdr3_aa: CASSQGPRRAEQYF
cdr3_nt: TGCGCCAGCAGCCAAGGACCCCGGAGAGCAGAGCAGTACTTC

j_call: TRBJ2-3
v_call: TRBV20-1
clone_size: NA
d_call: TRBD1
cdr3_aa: CSVATGGTDTQYF
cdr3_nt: TGCAGTGTGGCTACAGGGGGCACAGATACGCAGTATTTT

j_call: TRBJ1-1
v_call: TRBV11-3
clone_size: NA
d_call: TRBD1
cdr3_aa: CASSRGQGLNTEAFF
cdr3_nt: TGTGCCAGCAGCCGAGGACAGGGTTTGAACACTGAAGCTTTCTTT

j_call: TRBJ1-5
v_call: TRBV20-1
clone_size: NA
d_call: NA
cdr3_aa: CSARGTGNQPQHF
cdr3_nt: TGCAGTGCTAGGGGTACGGGCAATCAGCCCCAGCATTTT

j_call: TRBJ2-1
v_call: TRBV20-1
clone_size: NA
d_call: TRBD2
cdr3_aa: CSADSGRRVNEQFF
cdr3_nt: TGCAGTGCTGATAGCGGGAGACGGGTCAATGAGCAGTTCTTC

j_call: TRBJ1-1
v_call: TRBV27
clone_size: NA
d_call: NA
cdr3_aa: CASSLDPRSDEAFF
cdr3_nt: TGTGCCAGCAGTCTAGACCCGAGGTCAGATGAAGCTTTCTTT

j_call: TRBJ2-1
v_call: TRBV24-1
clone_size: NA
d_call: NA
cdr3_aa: CATSPQGNEQFF
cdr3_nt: TGTGCCACCAGCCCACAGGGCAATGAGCAGTTCTTC

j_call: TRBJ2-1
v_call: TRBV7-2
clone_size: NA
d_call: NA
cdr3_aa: CASSLARFRSLEQFF
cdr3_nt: TGTGCCAGCAGCTTAGCGCGATTCCGCTCCCTCGAGCAGTTCTTC

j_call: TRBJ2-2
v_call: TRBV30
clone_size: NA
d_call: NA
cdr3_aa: CAWSLGRGTGELFF
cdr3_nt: TGTGCCTGGAGCCTGGGTCGGGGGACCGGGGAGCTGTTTTTT

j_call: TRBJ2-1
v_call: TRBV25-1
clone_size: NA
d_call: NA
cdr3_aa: CASTHYNEQFF
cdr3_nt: TGTGCCAGCACCCATTACAATGAGCAGTTCTTC

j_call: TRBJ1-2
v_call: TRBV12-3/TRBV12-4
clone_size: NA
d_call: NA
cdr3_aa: CASTRDGTRYGYTF
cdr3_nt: TGTGCCAGCACCCGTGATGGAACAAGATATGGCTACACCTTC

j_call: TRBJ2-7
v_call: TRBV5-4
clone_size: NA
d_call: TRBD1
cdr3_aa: CASSFDRALSSYEQYF
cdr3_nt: TGTGCCAGCAGCTTCGACAGGGCCCTCAGCTCCTACGAGCAGTACTTC

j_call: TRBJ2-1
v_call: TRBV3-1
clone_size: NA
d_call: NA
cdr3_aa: CASSQSPGGNEQFF
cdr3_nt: TGTGCCAGCAGCCAATCTCCCGGGGGCAATGAGCAGTTCTTC

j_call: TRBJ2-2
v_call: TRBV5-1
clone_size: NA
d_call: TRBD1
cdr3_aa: CASSPGQENTGELFF
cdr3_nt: TGCGCCAGCAGCCCGGGACAGGAGAACACCGGGGAGCTGTTTTTT

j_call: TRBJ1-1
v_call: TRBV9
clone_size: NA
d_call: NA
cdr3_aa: CASSSGGGFRDTEAFF
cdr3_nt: TGTGCCAGCAGCAGTGGAGGGGGGTTCCGAGACACTGAAGCTTTCTTT

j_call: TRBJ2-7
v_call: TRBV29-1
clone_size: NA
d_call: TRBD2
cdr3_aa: CSVDAGTSGGYYEQYF
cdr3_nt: TGCAGCGTGGACGCCGGGACTAGCGGGGGCTATTACGAGCAGTACTTC

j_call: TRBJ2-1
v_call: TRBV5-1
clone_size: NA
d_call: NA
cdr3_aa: CASSRPLDKKFF
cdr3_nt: TGCGCCAGCAGCCGCCCCTTGGACAAAAAGTTCTTC

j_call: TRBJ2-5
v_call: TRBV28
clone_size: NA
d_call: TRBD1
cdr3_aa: CASSFRTGRMETQYF
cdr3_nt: TGTGCCAGCAGTTTCAGGACAGGGAGGATGGAGACCCAGTACTTC

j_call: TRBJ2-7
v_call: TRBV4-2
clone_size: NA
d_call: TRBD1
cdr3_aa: CASSQGTGGTYEQYF
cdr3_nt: TGTGCCAGCAGCCAGGGGACAGGGGGAACCTACGAGCAGTACTTC

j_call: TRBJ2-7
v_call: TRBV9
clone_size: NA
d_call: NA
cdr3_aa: CASSVADGDYEQYF
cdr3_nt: TGTGCCAGCAGCGTAGCAGACGGAGACTACGAGCAGTACTTC

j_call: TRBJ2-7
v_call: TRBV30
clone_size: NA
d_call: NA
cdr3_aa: CAWSALGGGPGEQYF
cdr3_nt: TGTGCCTGGAGCGCCCTAGGGGGTGGGCCGGGGGAGCAGTACTTC

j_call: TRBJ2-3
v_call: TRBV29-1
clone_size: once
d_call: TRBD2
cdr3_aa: CSVVAGPGTSVPAVTDTQYF
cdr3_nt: TGCAGCGTTGTCGCAGGCCCCGGGACTAGCGTCCCAGCAGTCACAGATACGCAGTATTTT

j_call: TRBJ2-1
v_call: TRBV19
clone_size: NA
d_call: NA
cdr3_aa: CASSRSAGGLGNEQFF
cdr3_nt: TGTGCCAGTAGCCGATCTGCCGGGGGGCTTGGCAATGAGCAGTTCTTC

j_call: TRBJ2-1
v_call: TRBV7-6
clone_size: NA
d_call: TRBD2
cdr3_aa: CASSLGLAGGEGEQFF
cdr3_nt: TGTGCCAGCAGCTTAGGGCTAGCGGGGGGAGAGGGGGAGCAGTTCTTC